The 4 T cell receptor beta chains in this list originate from one sample, sequenced in a study of CXCR3-negative and CXCR3-positive naive CD8 T cells (dated by TCRdb to about 2019). Overall study outcomes, separate from this receptor: Compared with CXCR3-negative naive cells, CXCR3-positive naive cells had TRB CDR3s with higher hydrophobicity (lower Kidera factor 4), lower energy, and higher strength and volume indices.

No antigen has been identified for these receptors. TCRdb lists the instrument as NextSeq 550. The Human TCR Profiling Kit (MiLaboratory) was used to prepare UMI-labeled 5' RACE TRB cDNA libraries. After reprocessing by TCRdb, each CDR3 protein sequence is one entry, and no DNA is given. The sample's records list approximately 130,000 distinct CDR3 sequences. The biggest ten clones account for approximately 0.4% of the sample. The sample taken for sequencing was naive CXCR3+ CD8+ T cells from blood. What this sample's cell subset or site label stands for: CD45RO-CCR7+CD27+CD95- naive CD8+ T cells expressing CXCR3 (TNR3+). Receptor source: a human donor in good health. Some clones in this sample may be carry-over from other donors' samples.

The chain carries TRBV11-2 and TRBJ1-5; with no DNA, the TCRdb D assignment of TRBD1 cannot be verified. Germline V CDR1 and CDR2: SGHAT, FQNNGV. The CDR3 covers 14 residues. CDR3 protein: CASSPGPPVQPQHF.

CDR3 amino acids: CASRSEREGLNEQFF. The chain carries TRBV12-3 or TRBV12-4 and TRBJ2-1. The CDR3 is 15 amino acids.

This chain joins TRBV7-9 and TRBJ1-4; the TCRdb call, TRBD1, lacks DNA for checking. The V gene's germline CDR1 is SEHNR and CDR2 FQNEAQ (reference sequence). This CDR3 is built from 13 residues. The CDR3 is CASSPREMRRLFF. Filled out from reference TRBV7-9 and TRBJ1-4, the complete variable domain reads DTGVSQNPRHKITKRGQNVTFRCDPISEHNRLYWYRQTLGQGPEFLTYFQNEAQLEKSRLLSDRFSAERPKGSFSTLEIQRTEQGDSAMYLCASSPREMRRLFFGSGTQLSVL.

This chain's CDR3 is CASSDSGRNTEAFF. V is TRBV6-4 and J is TRBJ1-1. CDR3 length: 14 amino acids. From germline, CDR1 is MRHNA and CDR2 SNTAGT.